This entry lists 7 T cell receptor beta chains sequenced from one sample in a study of beta chain features in type 1 diabetes. The sequenced template was cDNA made from the entire isolated RNA. Clones were sequenced by immunoSEQ multiplex PCR, and TCRdb holds only the in-frame ones, with some missing. The data hold around 300,000 clones, with 14% observed a single time. The sequenced sample was central memory CD4+ T cells from blood. The receptors come from a man younger than 45 in good health.

The V gene is TRBV11-2, the J gene TRBJ2-2; D is undetermined. The germline V and J ends were trimmed by 5 bases and 3 bases, with 7 bases remaining between them. Germline CDR1 SGHAT, CDR2 FQNNGV. The CDR3 sequence is 13 residues long. CDR3: CASSQQHTGELFF. CDR3 DNA: TGTGCCAGCAGCCAGCAGCACACCGGGGAGCTGTTTTTT.

The rearrangement links TRBV5-5 to TRBJ2-1; D not resolved. This CDR3 region has 13 residues. Per germline, CDR1 SGHKS and CDR2 YYEKEE (reference sequence). V was cut by 5 bases and J by 6 bases, with 12 bases left in between. CDR3: CASSPLLANEQFF. CDR3 DNA sequence: TGTGCCAGCAGTCCGCTTCTTGCCAATGAGCAGTTCTTC.

The rearrangement links TRBV19 to TRBJ2-3; D remains ambiguous. The CDR3 is made up of 13 amino acids. Germline V gene lookup returns CDR1 LNHDA and CDR2 SQIVND (reference sequence). Trimming cost V 1 base and J 6 bases, with 8 bases left between them. The CDR3 loop reads CASSIASPDTQYF. Here the CDR3 DNA reads TGTGCCAGTAGTATAGCCTCCCCGGATACGCAGTATTTT. Full variable domain (rest looked up from reference TRBV19 and TRBJ2-3): DGGITQSPKYLFRKEGQNVTLSCEQNLNHDAMYWYRQDPGQGLRLIYYSQIVNDFQKGDIAEGYSVSREKKESFPLTVTSAQKNPTAFYLCASSIASPDTQYFGPGTRLTVL.

The V call is TRBV6-4, the J call TRBJ2-1; D not certain. Trimming shortened V by 4 bases and J by 7 bases, and 11 bases separated the two germline ends. The CDR3 has 13 residues. CDR1 and CDR2 (germline): MRHNA, SNTAGT. Here the CDR3 DNA reads TGTGCCAGCAGTGCCGGCTGGTTGAATGAGCAGTTCTTC. Encoded protein: CASSAGWLNEQFF.

V is TRBV9 and J is TRBJ1-6, with D possibly matching TRBD1 (5 bases). This CDR3 has 16 residues. The germline CDR1 and CDR2 sequences are SGDLS and YYNGEE. Between the trimmed V and J ends, which lost 0 bases and 7 bases, there was a span of 14 bases. Here the CDR3 reads CASSVGPDMENSPLHF. For the CDR3, the DNA is TGTGCCAGCAGCGTAGGGCCGGACATGGAGAATTCACCCCTCCACTTT. Using reference TRBV9 and TRBJ1-6 for the parts outside the CDR3, the full variable domain is DSGVTQTPKHLITATGQRVTLRCSPRSGDLSVYWYQQSLDQGLQFLIQYYNGEERAKGNILERFSAQQFPDLHSELNLSSLELGDSALYFCASSVGPDMENSPLHFGNGTRLTVT.

CDR3 sequence reads: CASSPLLDTQYF. DNA for the CDR3: TGTGCCAGCAGCCCTCTGCTGGATACGCAGTATTTT. The V and J genes are TRBV7-2 and TRBJ2-3; no firm D call. This CDR3 spans 12 amino acids. V dropped 5 bases and J dropped 6 bases, with 9 bases sitting between them. Germline assignment: CDR1 SGHTA and CDR2 FQGNSA.

This clone turned up a few times. The sample carries other DNA sequences with the same CDR3. This chain uses TRBV4-1 with TRBJ1-2, with D maybe TRBD1 (5 bases). CDR3 length equals 13 residues. V was shortened by 0 bases and J by 5 bases, with 7 bases between the two germline ends. Germline V gives CDR1 MGHRA, CDR2 YSYEKL. For the CDR3, the DNA is TGCGCCAGCAGCCAAGAACGGGGGTATGGCTACACCTTC. Translation gives CASSQERGYGYTF.